Listed below are T cell receptor beta chains from one sample, sequenced in a study of neurological immune-mediated disorders. Using its own MiXCR run on the 5' RACE reads, TCRdb lists one record per CDR3 protein. The sample records 45,000 or so distinct CDR3 sequences, approximately 3% being singletons. Sequencing was done on a sample of PBMCs. These receptors all stem from a woman between 45 and 65 years old with multiple sclerosis. CDR3s include the opening cysteine and the closing phenylalanine or tryptophan. Fields, in order: J gene, V gene, CDR3 protein.

TRBJ2-1 TRBV5-1 CASSLGWTSGRANEQFF
TRBJ2-3 TRBV20-1 CSAGSTDTQYF
TRBJ1-6 TRBV4-1 CASSHSRERGSPLHF
TRBJ1-5 TRBV5-6 CASSLWAAKQGRGWNQPQHF
TRBJ2-1 TRBV12-3/TRBV12-4 CASRPGLATYNEQFF
TRBJ1-3 TRBV28 CASSLSGGSGNTIYF
TRBJ2-7 TRBV7-2 CASSSGRGTGRPVNYEQYF
TRBJ2-7 TRBV20-1 CSVGGTGSGEQYF
TRBJ2-5 TRBV15 CATSREGLGVETQYF
TRBJ2-7 TRBV20-1 CSASDLRWFYEQYF
TRBJ1-5 TRBV6-1 CASSEAAGVNQPQHF
TRBJ2-3 TRBV5-1 CASSRPGTSGSTDTQYF
TRBJ2-3 TRBV5-4 CASSRASGSTDTQYF
TRBJ1-1 TRBV5-1 CASSLAVRGFEAFF
TRBJ2-2 TRBV27 CASSLGHSYTGELFF
TRBJ1-3 TRBV18 CASSPARDFSGNTIYF
TRBJ1-3 TRBV7-9 CASSLEGGMGF
TRBJ2-3 TRBV10-3 CAISDRRDTDTQYF
TRBJ2-1 TRBV15 CATSRVPPTSGWSNEQFF
TRBJ2-3 TRBV5-1 CASSLAGQVGDTQYF
TRBJ2-7 TRBV5-1 CASRPGSDLYEQYF
TRBJ2-1 TRBV5-1 CASSSSISSYNEQFF
TRBJ1-2 TRBV12-3/TRBV12-4 CASRREGGSYGYTF
TRBJ2-4 TRBV7-2 CASSLQRDYGRAKNIQYF
TRBJ1-1 TRBV9 CASSVETNTEAFF
TRBJ2-5 TRBV10-3 CAIRTAGTSGTQYF
TRBJ2-3 TRBV12-3/TRBV12-4 CASSLVGVNTQYF
TRBJ2-7 TRBV28 CASSDSGRAEQYF
TRBJ2-1 TRBV7-9 CASRGGVKDEQFF
TRBJ2-1 TRBV2 CASSEAYYNEQFF
TRBJ2-1 TRBV20-1 CSARASGSYNEQFF
TRBJ1-6 TRBV3-1 CASSQEALTSNSTLNF
TRBJ1-2 TRBV28 CASSLGGDYGYTF
TRBJ2-1 TRBV20-1 CSAGGGTSGTYNEQFF
TRBJ2-7 TRBV7-2 CASSLGLAGGYEQYF
TRBJ2-5 TRBV11-2 CASSLGDSSKGTDQETQYF
TRBJ2-1 TRBV7-9 CASSLGDRGSYNEQFF
TRBJ2-1 TRBV29-1 CSGGQGHDNEQFF
TRBJ1-1 TRBV5-1 CASSRQQARWANTEAFF
TRBJ2-7 TRBV7-2 CASSLRGGSGRAYEQYF
TRBJ2-1 TRBV12-3/TRBV12-4 CASSNRKSLQNEQFF
TRBJ2-1 TRBV25-1 CASTGNSYNEQFF
TRBJ2-3 TRBV19 CASSISFGTSTDTQYF
TRBJ2-5 TRBV7-3 CASSLSPSETQYF
TRBJ2-7 TRBV6-6 CASSPSQGALGEQYF
TRBJ2-7 TRBV5-1 CASSLPNSPYEQYF
TRBJ2-3 TRBV7-9 CASSFNGQGSTDTQYF
TRBJ2-1 TRBV6-1 CASSQREYGYNEQFF
TRBJ2-1 TRBV5-1 CASIGGNRGSQVSNEQFF
TRBJ2-5 TRBV20-1 CSARGTGGAETQYF